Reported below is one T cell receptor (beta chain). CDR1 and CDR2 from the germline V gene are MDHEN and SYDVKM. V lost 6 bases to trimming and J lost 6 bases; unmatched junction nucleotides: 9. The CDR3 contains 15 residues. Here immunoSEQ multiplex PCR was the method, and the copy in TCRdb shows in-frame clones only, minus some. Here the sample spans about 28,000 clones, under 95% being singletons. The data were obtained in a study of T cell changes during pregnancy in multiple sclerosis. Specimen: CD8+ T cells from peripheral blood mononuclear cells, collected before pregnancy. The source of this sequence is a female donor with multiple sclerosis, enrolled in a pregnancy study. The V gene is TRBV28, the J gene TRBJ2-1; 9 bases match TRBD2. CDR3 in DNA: TGTGCCAGCAGCCTGACTAGCGGAGCCGGCAATGAGCAGTTCTTC. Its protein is CASSLTSGAGNEQFF.